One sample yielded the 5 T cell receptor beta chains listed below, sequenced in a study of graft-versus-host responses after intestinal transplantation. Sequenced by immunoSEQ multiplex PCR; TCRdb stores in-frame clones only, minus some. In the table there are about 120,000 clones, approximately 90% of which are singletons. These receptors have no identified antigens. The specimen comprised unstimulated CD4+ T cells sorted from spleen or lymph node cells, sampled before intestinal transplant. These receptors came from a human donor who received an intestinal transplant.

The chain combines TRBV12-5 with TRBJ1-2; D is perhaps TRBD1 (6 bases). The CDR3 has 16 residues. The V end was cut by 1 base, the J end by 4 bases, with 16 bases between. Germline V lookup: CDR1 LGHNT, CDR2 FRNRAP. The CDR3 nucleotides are TGTGCTAGTGGTTTGGCGAGGGGGGGCGGAAGCTATGGCTACACCTTC. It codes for CASGLARGGGSYGYTF.

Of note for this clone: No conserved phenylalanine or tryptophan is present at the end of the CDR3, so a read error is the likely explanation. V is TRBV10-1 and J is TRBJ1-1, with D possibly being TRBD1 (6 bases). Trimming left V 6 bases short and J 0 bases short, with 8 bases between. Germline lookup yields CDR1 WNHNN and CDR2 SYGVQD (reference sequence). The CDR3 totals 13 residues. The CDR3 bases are TGCGCCAGCAGGGGACAACTGAACACTGAAGCTTTCCTT. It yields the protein CASRGQLNTEAFL.

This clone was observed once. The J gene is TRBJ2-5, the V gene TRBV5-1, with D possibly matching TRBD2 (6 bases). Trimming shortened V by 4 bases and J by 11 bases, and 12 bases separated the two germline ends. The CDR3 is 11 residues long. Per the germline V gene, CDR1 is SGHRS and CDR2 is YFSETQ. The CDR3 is CASSAGREQYF. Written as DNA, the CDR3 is TGCGCCAGCAGCGCGGGGCGAGAGCAGTACTTC. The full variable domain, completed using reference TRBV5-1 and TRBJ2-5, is KAGVTQTPRYLIKTRGQQVTLSCSPISGHRSVSWYQQTPGQGLQFLFEYFSETQRNKGNFPGRFSGRQFSNSRSEMNVSTLELGDSALYLCASSAGREQYFGPGTRLLVL.

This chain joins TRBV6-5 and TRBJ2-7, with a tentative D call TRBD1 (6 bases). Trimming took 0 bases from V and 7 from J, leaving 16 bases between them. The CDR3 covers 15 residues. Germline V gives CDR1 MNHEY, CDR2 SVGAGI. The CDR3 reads CASSYSRQGLREQYF. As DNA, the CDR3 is TGTGCCAGCAGTTACTCGAGGCAGGGGCTAAGGGAGCAGTACTTC.

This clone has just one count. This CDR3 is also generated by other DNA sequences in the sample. CDR3 nucleotides: TGTGCCAGCAGCGTAGGGCAGGGGGCCTACGAGCAGTACTTC. Protein: CASSVGQGAYEQYF. V and J are TRBV9 and TRBJ2-7, with 7 bases matching TRBD1. CDR1 is SGDLS and CDR2 is YYNGEE in the germline V gene. The CDR3 is 14 amino acids. J was trimmed by 2 bases and V by 0 bases; bases with no gene match: 2.